This note documents a single T cell receptor (beta chain) sequence. Its specificity is unknown. Germline loops: CDR1 MDHEN, CDR2 SYDVKM. The CDR3 length is 15 residues. The V end lost 1 base, the J end lost 8 bases, and 17 bases lay between the germline ends. This record belongs to a study of early T cells in non-severe SARS-CoV-2 infection. Study-wide background: Bulk RNA from unsorted whole blood was sequenced; chains were unpaired. The study's findings and limits: VDJdb matches were skewed toward anti-spike CD8 T cell responses.

Attached unique molecular identifiers marked individual cDNA molecules. TCRdb recomputed calls from the 5' RACE reads with MiXCR, one row per CDR3 protein. The sample lists 86,000 or so distinct CDR3 sequences; approximately 6% were seen once. The genes are TRBV28 and TRBJ1-2; D may be TRBD1 (5 bases). Sequenced sample: whole blood. This sequence was found in an adult who was a healthcare worker with PCR-confirmed SARS-CoV-2 infection or an uninfected control (not recorded which). CDR3 sequence: CASSLLGRADEGYTF. For the CDR3, the DNA is TGTGCCAGCAGTTTATTGGGCAGGGCAGACGAAGGCTACACCTTC.